This TCR beta chain was sequenced in a study of cytomegalovirus exposure and HLA in healthy donors. CDR1 and CDR2 from the germline V gene are MDHEN and SYDVKM. V dropped 3 bases and J dropped 1 base, with 12 bases sitting between them. The CDR3 runs to 15 residues. Profiled with immunoSEQ multiplex PCR; TCRdb holds only in-frame clones, not every one. Altogether about 280,000 clones are present, around 89% being singletons, with the ten largest covering about 0.85%. Source material: PBMCs. This receptor was obtained from a young woman in good health and CMV-seronegative. The chain links TRBV28 to TRBJ1-1, with D uncertain. The chain's CDR3 is CASSLWRLQNTEAFF. The CDR3, as DNA: TGTGCCAGCAGTTTGTGGCGGCTCCAGAACACTGAAGCTTTCTTT.